This T cell receptor (beta chain) derives from a study of human T cells and chemical hapten exposure. Study outcomes and limitations: TCRs at high frequency, those above 1 in 1000, did not change with DPC sensitization.

The study's library attached unique molecular identifiers to single cDNA molecules. TCRdb reprocessed the reads with MiXCR, giving one entry per CDR3 protein. The profile covers 95,000 to 150,000 distinct CDR3 sequences, with more than 8.5% appearing a single time and about 1.4% taken by the ten largest. Unseparated into fractions, whole blood served as the source from which total RNA was extracted. Remarks on this clonotype: Its antigen is unidentified.

Sequenced: whole blood. The receptor was derived from a human donor in good health. Some clones in this sample may be carry-over from other donors' samples.

The chain's CDR3 is CASSTGGLAGHYNEQFF. The CDR3 DNA reads as TGTGCCAGCAGCACCGGGGGACTCGCGGGACACTACAATGAGCAGTTCTTC. The rearrangement links TRBV7-9 to TRBJ2-1; the D call may be TRBD1 or TRBD2 (6 bases each). CDR1 and CDR2 (germline): SEHNR, FQNEAQ (reference sequence). This CDR3 has 17 amino acids. Between the trimmed V and J ends, which lost 5 bases and 3 bases, there was a span of 20 bases.